The entry below gives a single T cell receptor (beta chain) sequence along with its context. Trimming cost V 0 bases and J 4 bases; bases outside gene matches: 6. The CDR3 totals 16 residues. In germline, CDR1 is LNHNV, CDR2 YYDKDF (reference sequence). Each TCR beta library was made by quantitative 5'-RACE that incorporated molecular barcodes. TCRdb re-analysed the 5' RACE reads in MiXCR, keeping a single row per CDR3 protein. The repertoire holds around 100,000 distinct CDR3 sequences, nearly 25% seen once, with roughly 12% in the top ten. The data originate from a study of CD8 T cells in ankylosing spondylitis.

The sequenced sample was synovial fluid, either unsorted or a sorted T cell fraction (not recorded which). The chain recombines TRBV15 with TRBJ1-5; TRBD1 matches 7 bases. The receptor comes from a male donor with ankylosing spondylitis. This chain's CDR3 is CATSRETGTGNQPQHF. The CDR3 DNA is TGTGCCACCAGCAGAGAGACAGGGACCGGTAATCAGCCCCAGCATTTT.